What follows are 22 T cell receptor beta chains derived from one specimen sequenced in a study of monozygotic twins with inflammatory bowel disease. With the 5' RACE reads reprocessed, TCRdb shows one record per CDR3 protein and no DNA. Its listing shows over 110,000 distinct CDR3 sequences. The sequenced material came from blood. The receptors shown here come from a human donor with ulcerative colitis or Crohn's disease, or a healthy co-twin of an affected twin (not recorded which).

CDR3 sequence reads: CASSLGERTQYF. The V and J genes are TRBV5-1 and TRBJ2-5. Germline V CDR1 and CDR2: SGHRS, YFSETQ. This CDR3 contains 12 residues.

The CDR3 sequence: CASSRVPEAFF. The chain carries TRBV7-2 and TRBJ1-1. Germline V gene lookup returns CDR1 SGHTA and CDR2 FQGNSA. The CDR3 length is 11 residues.

The chain recombines TRBV12-3 or TRBV12-4 with TRBJ1-5. The CDR3 is 12 residues long. The CDR3 sequence is CASSRDYQPQHF.

The V call is TRBV20-1, the J call TRBJ1-4. Germline assignment: CDR1 DFQATT and CDR2 SNEGSKA (reference sequence). This CDR3 has 11 amino acids. The CDR3: CSATGKTRLFF.

V and J are TRBV24-1 and TRBJ2-1; without DNA, the TCRdb call of TRBD1 cannot be checked. Germline loops: CDR1 KGHDR, CDR2 SFDVKD. CDR3 length equals 16 residues. The CDR3 sequence: CATSGKDRGVHNEQFF.

This rearrangement joins TRBV5-6 to TRBJ2-3. Per the germline V gene, CDR1 is SGHDT and CDR2 is YYEEEE. The CDR3 is 18 amino acids. CDR3: CASSPERTVSADADTQYF.

V gene TRBV7-2 combines with J gene TRBJ2-7. This CDR3 region has 11 residues. In germline, CDR1 is SGHTA, CDR2 FQGNSA. This CDR3 is CASSSQIEQYF.

The rearrangement links TRBV4-1 to TRBJ2-7; no DNA is available, so the TRBD2 call from TCRdb remains unchecked. The germline V gene has CDR1 MGHRA and CDR2 YSYEKL. This CDR3 is built from 14 residues. The CDR3 loop is CASSPTRGGYEQYF.

The rearrangement uses TRBV20-1 and TRBJ2-7; checking the TCRdb D call of TRBD2 is not possible without DNA. Germline assignment: CDR1 DFQATT and CDR2 SNEGSKA (reference sequence). CDR3 length: 13 amino acids. CDR3 sequence: CSAGTSGTYEQYF.

J is TRBJ2-3 and V is TRBV7-6; TCRdb picks TRBD2, but there is no DNA to check that call. CDR3 size: 20 residues. Germline-derived CDR1 and CDR2 are SGHVS and FNYEAQ. The CDR3 is CASSPIPPGLAFASTDTQYF.

This chain's CDR3 is CASRGRGQGNEQFF. J is TRBJ2-1 and V is TRBV5-4; TCRdb's D call, TRBD1, is unchecked because there is no DNA. Per the germline V gene, CDR1 is SGHNT and CDR2 is YYREEE (reference sequence). The CDR3 spans 14 residues. The whole variable domain, filled in from reference TRBV5-4 and TRBJ2-1, reads ETGVTQSPTHLIKTRGQQVTLRCSSQSGHNTVSWYQQALGQGPQFIFQYYREEENGRGNFPPRFSGLQFPNYSSELNVNALELDDSALYLCASRGRGQGNEQFFGPGTRLTVL.

The chain combines TRBV12-5 with TRBJ2-7; checking the TCRdb D call of TRBD1 is not possible without DNA. The CDR3 covers 14 residues. Germline CDR1 is LGHNT and CDR2 is FRNRAP. The CDR3 spells CASGPGQGGNEQYF.

This CDR3 reads CASTLSVSISYEQYF. This chain links TRBV5-5 with TRBJ2-7. CDR3 length: 15 residues. Per the germline V gene, CDR1 is SGHKS and CDR2 is YYEKEE (reference sequence).

This chain connects TRBV10-3 to TRBJ2-7; TCRdb reports TRBD2, a call that lacks DNA to check it against. Germline V lookup: CDR1 ENHRY, CDR2 SYGVKD. The CDR3 is 18 residues long. Here the CDR3 reads CAIGPARDGLANPYEQYF.

J is TRBJ2-7 and V is TRBV3-1; the D call from TCRdb, TRBD1, cannot be confirmed without DNA. The CDR3 consists of 12 residues. Germline lookup yields CDR1 LGHDT and CDR2 YNNKEL (reference sequence). The CDR3 protein is CASSQKGGEQYF.

CDR3 loop: CAISSQRDSSYEQYF. The chain couples TRBV10-3 to TRBJ2-7; TCRdb's D call of TRBD1 is untestable without DNA. From germline, CDR1 is ENHRY and CDR2 SYGVKD. CDR3 size: 15 residues.

This chain links TRBV12-3 or TRBV12-4 with TRBJ2-7; TCRdb reports TRBD1, a call that lacks DNA to check it against. This CDR3 has 14 residues. This CDR3 is CASSGTGITYEQYF.

The rearrangement joins TRBV20-1 to TRBJ2-5; with no DNA, the TCRdb D assignment of TRBD2 cannot be verified. CDR3 length equals 14 residues. Germline V gene lookup returns CDR1 DFQATT and CDR2 SNEGSKA (reference sequence). CDR3 sequence reads: CSARDSRGSETQYF.

This chain uses TRBV6-5 with TRBJ2-1; lacking DNA, the TRBD2 call made by TCRdb goes unchecked. CDR1 and CDR2 from the germline V gene are MNHEY and SVGAGI. This CDR3 has 15 amino acids. Here the CDR3 reads CASSILAGGGFVQFF.

The chain carries TRBV7-9 and TRBJ2-5; TCRdb's D gene call, TRBD1, goes unchecked for lack of DNA. Germline CDR1 SEHNR, CDR2 FQNEAQ (reference sequence). The CDR3 extends over 14 amino acids. The CDR3 loop reads CASSLRTGVETQYF.

The chain has TRBV5-1 and TRBJ1-1. The CDR3 runs 13 residues. Germline V gene lookup returns CDR1 SGHRS and CDR2 YFSETQ. The CDR3 protein is CASSLDSNTEAFF.

The gene calls are TRBV12-3 or TRBV12-4 and TRBJ1-3; no DNA is available, so the TRBD1 call from TCRdb remains unchecked. The CDR3 consists of 13 residues. The chain's CDR3 is CASSTGFGNTIYF.